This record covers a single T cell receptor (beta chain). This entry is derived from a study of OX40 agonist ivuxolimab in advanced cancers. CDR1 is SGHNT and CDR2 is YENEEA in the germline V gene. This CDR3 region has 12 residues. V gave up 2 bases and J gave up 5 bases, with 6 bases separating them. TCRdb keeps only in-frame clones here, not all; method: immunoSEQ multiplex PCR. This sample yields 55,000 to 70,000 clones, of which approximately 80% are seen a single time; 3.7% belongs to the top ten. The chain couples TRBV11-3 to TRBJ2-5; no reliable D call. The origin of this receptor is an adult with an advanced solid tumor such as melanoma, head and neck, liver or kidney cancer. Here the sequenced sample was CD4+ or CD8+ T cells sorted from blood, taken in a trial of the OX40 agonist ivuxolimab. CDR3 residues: CASSLYRETQYF. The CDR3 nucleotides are TGTGCCAGCAGCTTATATCGGGAGACCCAGTACTTC.